This T cell receptor (beta chain) derives from a study of vaccination effects on CD4 cells after COVID-19. Study as a whole: Expansion of antigen-specific CD4+ T cells with viral peptide pools was carried out by the ViraFEST assay before sequencing. Whole-study findings and limits: Only a single clone (1 of 255 vaccine-induced clones in healthy vaccinees) cross-reacted with common cold coronaviruses.

Concerning this clone itself: Antigen unknown.

Culture lasted roughly 9 days before CD4+ T cell isolation. The table came from immunoSEQ multiplex PCR; TCRdb's copy has only in-frame clones and leaves some out. The sample records tens of thousands of clones, 55% to 65% being singletons. The sequencing here drew on CD4+ T cells from PBMCs cultured without peptide, taken before COVID-19 vaccination. This clonotype was obtained from a human donor who received a COVID-19 vaccine.

In DNA form, the CDR3 reads TGTGCCAGCACCCAGAAGATGGACAGTGGTAGCACAGATACGCAGTATTTT. Protein product: CASTQKMDSGSTDTQYF. V usage is TRBV5-6 and J usage is TRBJ2-3; the D gene is possibly TRBD1 (6 bases). The CDR3 covers 17 residues. V lost 6 bases and J 0 bases, leaving 20 bases between the germline ends. The germline V gene has CDR1 SGHDT and CDR2 YYEEEE.